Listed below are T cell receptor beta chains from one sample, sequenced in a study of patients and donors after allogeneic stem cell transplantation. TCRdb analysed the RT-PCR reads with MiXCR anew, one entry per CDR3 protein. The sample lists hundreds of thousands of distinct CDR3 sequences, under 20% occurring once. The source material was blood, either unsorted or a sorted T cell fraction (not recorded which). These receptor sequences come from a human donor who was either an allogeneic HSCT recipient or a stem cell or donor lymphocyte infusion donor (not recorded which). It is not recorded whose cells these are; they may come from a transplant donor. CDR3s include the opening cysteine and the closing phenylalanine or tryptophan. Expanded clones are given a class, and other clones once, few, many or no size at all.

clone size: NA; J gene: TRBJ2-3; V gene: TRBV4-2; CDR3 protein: CASSPRLNLGTQYF
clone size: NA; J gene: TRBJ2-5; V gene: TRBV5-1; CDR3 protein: CASSLEGAQETQYF
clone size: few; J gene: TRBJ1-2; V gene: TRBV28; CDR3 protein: CASSYRTGYGYTF
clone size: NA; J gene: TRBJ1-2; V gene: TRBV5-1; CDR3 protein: CASSKDSRKPYGYTF
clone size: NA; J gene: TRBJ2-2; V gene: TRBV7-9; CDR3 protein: CASSLVAGPGTGELFF
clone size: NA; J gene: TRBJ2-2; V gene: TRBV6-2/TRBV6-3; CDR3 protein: CASSSGAGTPTGELFF
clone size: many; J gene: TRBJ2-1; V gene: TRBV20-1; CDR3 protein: CSAPFLAGGREQFF
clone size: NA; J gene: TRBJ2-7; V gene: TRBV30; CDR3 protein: CAAGLAGDEQYF
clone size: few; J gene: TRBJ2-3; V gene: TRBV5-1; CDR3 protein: CASSPGSTLWATDTQYF
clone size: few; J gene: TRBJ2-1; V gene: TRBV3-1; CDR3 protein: CASSPGGGGTLRFF
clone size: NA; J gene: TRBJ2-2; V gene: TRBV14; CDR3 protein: CASSQGPRGWNTGELFF
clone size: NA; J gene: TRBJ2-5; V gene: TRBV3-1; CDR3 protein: CASSQAGYSQETQYF
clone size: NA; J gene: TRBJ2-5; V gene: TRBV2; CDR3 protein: CASCGSPAGTQYF
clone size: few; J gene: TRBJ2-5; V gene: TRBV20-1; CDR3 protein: CSARGRDRRQETQYF
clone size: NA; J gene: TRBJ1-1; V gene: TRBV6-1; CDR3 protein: CASSPDRVALTEAFF
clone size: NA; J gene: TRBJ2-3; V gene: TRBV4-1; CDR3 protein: CASSRREASTDTQYF
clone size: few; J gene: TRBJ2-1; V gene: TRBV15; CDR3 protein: CATGRGSGRASYNEQFF
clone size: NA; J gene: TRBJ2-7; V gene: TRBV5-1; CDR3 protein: CASSLEGHYEQYF
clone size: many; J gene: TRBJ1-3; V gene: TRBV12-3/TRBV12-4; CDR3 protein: CASSPGRLSGNTIYF
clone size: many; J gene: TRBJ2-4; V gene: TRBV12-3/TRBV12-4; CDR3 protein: CASSLTGKNIQYF
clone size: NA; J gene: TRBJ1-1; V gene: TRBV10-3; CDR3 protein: CAISPTTWGAGTEAFF
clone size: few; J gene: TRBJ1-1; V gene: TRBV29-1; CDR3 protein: CSVEKGGGTEAFF
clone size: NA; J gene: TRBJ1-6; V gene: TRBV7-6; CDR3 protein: CASSTGQLSPLHF
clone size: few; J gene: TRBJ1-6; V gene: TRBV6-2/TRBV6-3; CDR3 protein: CASSTGQLDNSPLHF
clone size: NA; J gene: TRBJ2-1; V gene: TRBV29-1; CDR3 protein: CSVNGGRALEQFF
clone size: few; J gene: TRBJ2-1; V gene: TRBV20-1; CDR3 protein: CSAQTQWRYNEQFF
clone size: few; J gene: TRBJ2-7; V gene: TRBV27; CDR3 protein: CASSLSSESSYEQYF
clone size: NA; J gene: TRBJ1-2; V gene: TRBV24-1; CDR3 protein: CATSDPGVRGGYTF
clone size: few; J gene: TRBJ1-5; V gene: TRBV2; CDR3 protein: CASSGRQSNQPQHF
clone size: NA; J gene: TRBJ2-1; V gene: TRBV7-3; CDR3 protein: CASSFTSGRMNEQFF
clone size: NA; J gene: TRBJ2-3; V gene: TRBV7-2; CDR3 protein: CASSLRAGDADTQYF
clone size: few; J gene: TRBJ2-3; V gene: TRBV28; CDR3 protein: CASSDGGRPDTQYF
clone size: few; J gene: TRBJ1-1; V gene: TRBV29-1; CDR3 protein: CSVGGRDEAFF
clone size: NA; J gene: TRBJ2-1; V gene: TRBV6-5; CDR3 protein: CASSYPRTGETYNEQFF
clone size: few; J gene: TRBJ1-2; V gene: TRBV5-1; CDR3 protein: CASSLGAGYGYTF
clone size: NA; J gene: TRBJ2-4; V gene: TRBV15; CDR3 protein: CATSRGPGIQYF
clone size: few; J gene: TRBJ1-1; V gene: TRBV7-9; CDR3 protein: CASSLAGSEAFF
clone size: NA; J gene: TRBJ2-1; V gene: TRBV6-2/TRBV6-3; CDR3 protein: CASSYHEDYNEQFF
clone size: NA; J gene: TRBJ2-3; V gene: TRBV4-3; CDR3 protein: CASSQAQGDTQYF
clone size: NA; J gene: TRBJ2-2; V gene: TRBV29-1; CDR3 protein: CSVKTWGGELFF
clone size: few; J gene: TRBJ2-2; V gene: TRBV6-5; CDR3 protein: CASSYPGPDPTGELFF
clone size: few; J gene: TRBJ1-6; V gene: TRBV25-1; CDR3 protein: CASQGQANSPLHF
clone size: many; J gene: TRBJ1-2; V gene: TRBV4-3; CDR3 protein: CASSQDRRLGARGYTF
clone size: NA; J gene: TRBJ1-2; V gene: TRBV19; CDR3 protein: CASTLGPKGRGYTF
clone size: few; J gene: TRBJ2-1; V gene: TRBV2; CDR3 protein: CASSELTSGRVVGNEQFF
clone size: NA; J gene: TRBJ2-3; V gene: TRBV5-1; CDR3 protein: CASWSGRALTDTQYF